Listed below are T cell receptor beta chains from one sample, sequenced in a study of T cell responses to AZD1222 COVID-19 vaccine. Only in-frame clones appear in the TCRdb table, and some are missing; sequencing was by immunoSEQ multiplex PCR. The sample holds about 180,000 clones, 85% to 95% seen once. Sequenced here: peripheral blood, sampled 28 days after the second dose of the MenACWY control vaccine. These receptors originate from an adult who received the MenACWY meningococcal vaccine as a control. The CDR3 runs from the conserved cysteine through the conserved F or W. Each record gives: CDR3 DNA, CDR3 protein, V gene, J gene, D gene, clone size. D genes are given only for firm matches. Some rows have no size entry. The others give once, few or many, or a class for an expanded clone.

TGTGCCACCAGTGCTAACCCACAGGTCTATGGCTACACCTTC	CATSANPQVYGYTF	TRBV24-1	TRBJ1-2	NA	NA
TGTGCCAGTAGTATAGATAGGAGTGTGAACACTGAAGCTTTCTTT	CASSIDRSVNTEAFF	TRBV19	TRBJ1-1	NA	NA
TGTGCCAGCAGTTCAGGGACAGGTTGGGGCCAAGAGACCCAGTACTTC	CASSSGTGWGQETQYF	TRBV2	TRBJ2-5	TRBD1	NA
TGTGCCAGCAGCACCGGGACAGGGGGTAACTATGGCTACACCTTC	CASSTGTGGNYGYTF	TRBV7-6	TRBJ1-2	TRBD1	NA
TGTGCCAGCAGTTTAGGGTCCCGCTGGTATGGCTACACCTTC	CASSLGSRWYGYTF	TRBV28	TRBJ1-2	NA	NA
TGTGCCAGCAGCTTACCGATGTCGGTGGGCACTGAAGCTTTCTTT	CASSLPMSVGTEAFF	TRBV5-5	TRBJ1-1	NA	NA
TGTGCCAGCAGTTTCTGGGGTTGGGGATCACCCCTCCACTTT	CASSFWGWGSPLHF	TRBV27	TRBJ1-6	NA	NA
TGTGCCAGCAGCCAAGTTTCTTGGTCAGGGGGAGCTGGAAACACCATATATTTT	CASSQVSWSGGAGNTIYF	TRBV4-2	TRBJ1-3	TRBD1	NA
TGTGCCAGCAGTACCGGGACAGAAATACTGTTTTTT	CASSTGTEILFF	TRBV6-5	TRBJ1-4	TRBD1	NA
TGTGCCAGTAGTATAGTAGGAAGGCAGAACTATGGCTACACCTTC	CASSIVGRQNYGYTF	TRBV19	TRBJ1-2	NA	NA
TGTGCCAGCAGTTTCTCGCTTGGACAGCCCCAGCATTTT	CASSFSLGQPQHF	TRBV6-5	TRBJ1-5	NA	NA
TGTGCCTGGAGCAGGACAGGGAACAATCAGCCCCAGCATTTT	CAWSRTGNNQPQHF	TRBV30	TRBJ1-5	TRBD1	NA
TGTGCCAGCAGCTCTCCGGGACTAGCGGGGGATACGAACACCGGGGAGCTGTTTTTT	CASSSPGLAGDTNTGELFF	TRBV7-3	TRBJ2-2	TRBD2	NA
TGTGCCAGCAGCCCCAGCGGGGGAATCACAGATACGCAGTATTTT	CASSPSGGITDTQYF	TRBV9	TRBJ2-3	TRBD2	NA
TGCGCCAGCAGTGAGGTCGGGACAGGGGAAAACGGGGAGCTGTTTTTT	CASSEVGTGENGELFF	TRBV10-1	TRBJ2-2	TRBD1	NA
TGTGCCAGCAGCTTAGTAAGGACCGGACTTCCCTGGGGCACTGAAGCTTTCTTT	CASSLVRTGLPWGTEAFF	TRBV7-9	TRBJ1-1	NA	once
TGTGCCAGCAGCTATGGGACAGGGTTCCGCACTGAAGCTTTCTTT	CASSYGTGFRTEAFF	TRBV7-2	TRBJ1-1	TRBD1	NA
TGTGCCAGCAGTTTATTTGGCGGGAAACTGTTTTTT	CASSLFGGKLFF	TRBV28	TRBJ1-4	NA	NA
TGTGCCAGCAGTCGGACAGGGCCCTACGAGCAGTACTTC	CASSRTGPYEQYF	TRBV6-5	TRBJ2-7	TRBD1	NA
TGTGCCATCAGTGAATACGAGATGAACACTGAAGCTTTCTTT	CAISEYEMNTEAFF	TRBV10-3	TRBJ1-1	NA	NA
TGTGCCAGCACCTATTGGGGCTCCGGGGAGCTGTTTTTT	CASTYWGSGELFF	TRBV6-5	TRBJ2-2	NA	NA
TGTGCCAGCAGTTACCGGCGTCAAGGCTTGAACACTGAAGCTTTCTTT	CASSYRRQGLNTEAFF	TRBV6-5	TRBJ1-1	NA	NA
TGTGCCAGCAGCTTAGGTGCAGGGGGAAGCAATCAGCCCCAGCATTTT	CASSLGAGGSNQPQHF	TRBV11-2	TRBJ1-5	TRBD1	NA
TGTGCCAGCAGTGAACGGGGCACAGGGTCGAAAAATTCACCCCTCCACTTT	CASSERGTGSKNSPLHF	TRBV6-1	TRBJ1-6	NA	NA
TGTGCCAGCAGCCTCGGAGGGACGGAAAGCTCCTACGAGCAGTACTTC	CASSLGGTESSYEQYF	TRBV11-3	TRBJ2-7	NA	NA
TGTGCAAGTCGCTGTTTACCGGGACGGTCGAACTATGGCTACACCTTC	CASRCLPGRSNYGYTF	TRBV12-2	TRBJ1-2	NA	NA
TGTGCCAGCAGCTTCTCGTGGAGGGGTAGGGGATCCTACGAGCAGTACTTC	CASSFSWRGRGSYEQYF	TRBV7-6	TRBJ2-7	NA	NA
TGTGCCAGCAGATACAGGGAAAACTATGGCTACACCTTC	CASRYRENYGYTF	TRBV27	TRBJ1-2	NA	NA
TGCAGTGCTAGTTTCCGGGCTAGCGGGGTCGTAGCCTGGAATGAGCAGTTCTTC	CSASFRASGVVAWNEQFF	TRBV20-1	TRBJ2-1	TRBD2	few
TGCGCCAGCAGCCAAGATTTGGGATCGCACACTGAAGCTTTCTTT	CASSQDLGSHTEAFF	TRBV4-1	TRBJ1-1	NA	many
TGTGCCAGCAGCCAACCGACAGGGGGGAACACTGAAGCTTTCTTT	CASSQPTGGNTEAFF	TRBV3-1/TRBV3-2	TRBJ1-1	TRBD1	NA
TGTGCCAGCAGTTACGACAGACGGGACGTGGAGACCCAGTACTTC	CASSYDRRDVETQYF	TRBV6-5	TRBJ2-5	NA	NA
TGTGCCACCGGCGACGGGGACACTGAAGCTTTCTTT	CATGDGDTEAFF	TRBV24-1	TRBJ1-1	NA	NA
TGCAGTGCTAGTCAGGGGGCGCGCAACATTCAGTACTTC	CSASQGARNIQYF	TRBV20-1	TRBJ2-4	TRBD1	NA
TGTGCCAGCAGCCAGCACCGGGACAGAAATCAGCCCCAGCATTTT	CASSQHRDRNQPQHF	TRBV7-2	TRBJ1-5	TRBD1	NA
TGTGCCAGCAGCCCTCAGCGGGCTTTCTCCTACGAGCAGTACTTC	CASSPQRAFSYEQYF	TRBV7-2	TRBJ2-7	NA	NA
TGTGCCAGCAGCCCCCGGGATTTGAGGGTCTATGGCTACACCTTC	CASSPRDLRVYGYTF	TRBV7-2	TRBJ1-2	NA	once
TGTGCCAGCAGCCAGACAGGGTACGGCTATGGCTACACCTTC	CASSQTGYGYGYTF	TRBV16	TRBJ1-2	TRBD1	NA
TGCGCCAGCAGTGAGTCCGGGGGGACCCTCGAGCAGTACTTC	CASSESGGTLEQYF	TRBV10-1	TRBJ2-7	TRBD2	once
TGTGCCAGCAGCTTACTACCCAGGACAGGGAATTCACCCCTCCACTTT	CASSLLPRTGNSPLHF	TRBV7-2	TRBJ1-6	TRBD1	NA
TGTGCCAGCAGTGCCGGACAGGTTAGCAATCAGCCCCAGCATTTT	CASSAGQVSNQPQHF	TRBV2	TRBJ1-5	TRBD1	NA
TGTGCCAGCAGCCCAAATCCGGGCTATGGCTACACCTTC	CASSPNPGYGYTF	TRBV6-5	TRBJ1-2	NA	NA
TGCAGCGCCTTGGGACAGGGGCAAATAGGGACTGAAGCTTTCTTT	CSALGQGQIGTEAFF	TRBV29-1	TRBJ1-1	TRBD1	NA
TGTGCCAGCAGTGAGTCGTGGGGGGCCGATAACTATGGCTACACCTTC	CASSESWGADNYGYTF	TRBV2	TRBJ1-2	NA	NA
TGTGCCAGCAGTCTTTTCGTCTACGAGCAGTACTTC	CASSLFVYEQYF	TRBV27	TRBJ2-7	NA	NA
TGCGCCAGCAGCTCGGATGGGGGGGGACACCACAATGAGCAGTTCTTC	CASSSDGGGHHNEQFF	TRBV5-1	TRBJ2-1	NA	NA
TGTGCCATCAGTGAGACTTCGGACACAAGTTACACCTTC	CAISETSDTSYTF	TRBV10-3	TRBJ1-2	NA	NA
TGTGCCAGCAGCAAGCTCGGGGAGTCAGGTACCGGGGAGCTGTTTTTT	CASSKLGESGTGELFF	TRBV21-1	TRBJ2-2	NA	NA
TGTGCCAGCAGCCTCCTCACAGACACTGAAGCTTTCTTT	CASSLLTDTEAFF	TRBV7-9	TRBJ1-1	NA	NA
TGTGCCAGCAGGGATCAGGGGGCCTCCCAAGAGACCCAGTACTTC	CASRDQGASQETQYF	TRBV5-4	TRBJ2-5	TRBD1	NA
TGCGCCAGCAGCCAAGCAGGGACAGGGTATAACTATGGCTACACCTTC	CASSQAGTGYNYGYTF	TRBV4-3	TRBJ1-2	TRBD1	NA
TGTGCCAGCTCACTTGGTTCATCCTCGAACACTGAAGCTTTCTTT	CASSLGSSSNTEAFF	TRBV18	TRBJ1-1	NA	NA
TGTGCCAGCTCGAGGGGGACACTCACCTCTGGGGCCAACGTCCTGACTTTC	CASSRGTLTSGANVLTF	TRBV6-4	TRBJ2-6	NA	once